Presented here are 18 T cell receptor beta chains from one specimen sequenced in a study of robustness of blood B and T cell sequencing. cDNA synthesis used template switching with a 5' universal priming oligo. A 12-nucleotide random UMI in the template-switch oligo labeled every cDNA molecule. TCRdb fed the PCR reads into MiXCR, producing one record per CDR3 protein. The data hold fewer than 1,500 distinct CDR3 sequences, with around 70% observed a single time. mRNA, not genomic DNA, served as the source for TCR beta repertoires. Material for sequencing was peripheral blood. These receptors were collected from a human donor in good health.

The gene calls are TRBV28 and TRBJ2-7, with 8 nucleotides matching TRBD1. The CDR3 loop spans 14 amino acids. Germline lookup yields CDR1 MDHEN and CDR2 SYDVKM. The ends lost 2 bases at V and 4 bases at J; junction bases unmatched: 4. The CDR3 sequence is CASSLQGAGYEQYF. CDR3 coding DNA: TGTGCCAGCAGTTTACAGGGGGCAGGATACGAGCAGTACTTC.

The chain links TRBV5-4 to TRBJ2-7; D is unclear. Per the germline V gene, CDR1 is SGHNT and CDR2 is YYREEE (reference sequence). The CDR3 is made up of 13 amino acids. The V and J ends lost 4 bases and 0 bases respectively, with 8 bases between them. This CDR3 reads CASSPEGSYEQYF. The DNA of the CDR3 is TGTGCCAGCAGCCCGGAAGGCTCCTACGAGCAGTACTTC.

The rearrangement joins TRBV12-3 or TRBV12-4 to TRBJ1-1; no reliable D call. V was cut by 3 bases and J by 1 base, with 6 bases left in between. This CDR3 is 13 amino acids long. DNA for the CDR3: TGTGCCAGCAGTTTTTCAGGGAACACTGAAGCTTTCTTT. Amino acid sequence: CASSFSGNTEAFF.

The chain uses TRBV30 and TRBJ1-2; D is undetermined. CDR1 is GTSNPN, CDR2 SVGIG, per germline (reference sequence). V was trimmed by 2 bases and J by 2 bases, leaving 0 bases between them. The CDR3 has 10 amino acids. This chain's CDR3 is CAWSNYGYTF. The CDR3 nucleotides are TGTGCCTGGAGTAACTATGGCTACACCTTC.

This clonotype was seen a few times. The rearrangement uses TRBV5-1 and TRBJ2-6; perhaps TRBD1 as D (6 bases). CDR1 and CDR2 from the germline V gene are SGHRS and YFSETQ. This CDR3 is built from 16 residues. Between the trimmed V and J ends, which lost 2 bases and 2 bases, there was a span of 11 bases. The CDR3 coding sequence is TGCGCCAGCAGCTTTTATACAGGGCCTGGGGCCAACGTCCTGACTTTC. Its translation: CASSFYTGPGANVLTF.

The chain recombines TRBV19 with TRBJ1-2, with TRBD1 matching over 7 bases. After removal of 8 bases from V and 2 bases from J, the junction contained 2 bases not matched to a gene. CDR1 and CDR2 from the germline V gene are LNHDA and SQIVND (reference sequence). The CDR3 extends over 12 amino acids. The CDR3 protein is CASQDRNYGYTF. The CDR3 region has the DNA TGTGCCAGTCAGGACAGGAACTATGGCTACACCTTC.

The chain has TRBV9 and TRBJ1-5; weak D call: TRBD1 (5 bases). This CDR3 contains 13 residues. Germline CDR1 and CDR2: SGDLS and YYNGEE. The V end lost 3 bases, the J end lost 5 bases, and 9 bases lay between the germline ends. The CDR3 protein is CASSADNYQPQHF. The CDR3 DNA reads TGTGCCAGCAGCGCGGACAATTATCAGCCCCAGCATTTT.

V is TRBV6-1 and J is TRBJ1-1; D is undetermined. Germline V gene sequence: CDR1 MNHNS, CDR2 SASEGT. V lost 8 bases and J 7 bases, leaving 11 bases between the germline ends. The CDR3 is 11 amino acids. The CDR3 here is CASRTRDEAFF. The DNA for the CDR3 is TGTGCCAGCCGGACGAGAGATGAAGCTTTCTTT.

The rearrangement links TRBV29-1 to TRBJ1-2; unclear D gene. Trimming took 5 bases from V and 2 from J, leaving 12 bases between them. The germline V gene has CDR1 SQVTM and CDR2 ANQGSEA. CDR3 length: 13 residues. CDR3 region: CSVRFTGNYGYTF. The CDR3 coding sequence is TGCAGCGTTCGATTCACGGGAAACTATGGCTACACCTTC.

J is TRBJ1-5 and V is TRBV5-5; D gene uncertain. The CDR3 spans 14 residues. V lost 1 base and J lost 1, with 6 bases in between. CDR1 is SGHKS, CDR2 YYEKEE, per germline (reference sequence). The DNA for the CDR3 is TGTGCCAGCAGCTTGACGGTAAGCAATCAGCCCCAGCATTTT. The encoded protein is CASSLTVSNQPQHF.

The chain links TRBV6-1 to TRBJ1-2; D not certain. CDR1 MNHNS and CDR2 SASEGT come from the germline V gene. The CDR3 contains 17 residues. The germline V and J ends were trimmed by 4 bases and 0 bases, with 18 bases remaining between them. CDR3 in amino acids: CASSVPPSGSSNYGYTF. CDR3 sequence (DNA): TGTGCCAGCAGTGTTCCTCCCTCAGGTTCCTCTAACTATGGCTACACCTTC.

The rearrangement uses TRBV6-5 and TRBJ2-1, with 11 positions matching TRBD2. The germline CDR1 and CDR2 sequences are MNHEY and SVGAGI. V lost 3 bases and J lost 6; bases outside the gene matches: 7. The CDR3 loop spans 16 amino acids. The DNA for the CDR3 is TGTGCCAGCAGTTATCTTTCTAGCGGGGGGCGCAATGAGCAGTTCTTC. As protein: CASSYLSSGGRNEQFF.

CDR3 DNA: TGTGCCAGCAGCCTAGCGGGGCCCTCCTACGAGCAGTACTTC. It is translated as CASSLAGPSYEQYF. The chain recombines TRBV9 with TRBJ2-7, with 9 nucleotides matching TRBD2. With V trimmed by 4 bases and J by 0 bases, 2 bases remained unmatched. This CDR3 has 14 residues. Germline assignment: CDR1 SGDLS and CDR2 YYNGEE. The full variable domain, completed using reference TRBV9 and TRBJ2-7, is DSGVTQTPKHLITATGQRVTLRCSPRSGDLSVYWYQQSLDQGLQFLIQYYNGEERAKGNILERFSAQQFPDLHSELNLSSLELGDSALYFCASSLAGPSYEQYFGPGTRLTVT.

This clonotype was recorded a few times. The V gene is TRBV7-2, the J gene TRBJ1-2; 7 bases line up with TRBD1. This CDR3 is built from 12 residues. Germline CDR1 reads SGHTA; CDR2 reads FQGNSA. The V segment lost 5 bases and the J segment 5 bases; nucleotides outside the gene matches: 2. CDR3 loop: CASSRDRYGYTF. The CDR3 DNA reads TGTGCCAGCAGCCGGGACAGATATGGCTACACCTTC.

This clonotype has just a few counts. The junction does not match germline at one end; this may be a read error. The gene calls are TRBV20-1 and TRBJ2-3, with a possible D match to TRBD2 (6 bases). CDR3 length: 12 residues. Germline V gene data show CDR1 as DFQATT and CDR2 as SNEGSKA (reference sequence). CDR3 protein: CSASAITDTQYF. CDR3 coding DNA: TGCAGCGCTAGCGCCATCACAGATACGCAGTATTTT.

CDR3 sequence (DNA): TGTGCCAGCAAGGGGACAGCAAACACTGAAGCTTTCTTT. Translation gives CASKGTANTEAFF. The chain is built from TRBV6-5 and TRBJ1-1; 7 bases align to TRBD1. Germline CDR1 and CDR2: MNHEY and SVGAGI. Trimming removed 7 bases from V and 2 bases from J; junction bases left unmatched: 4. This CDR3 contains 13 residues.

The chain has TRBV15 and TRBJ1-2; tentatively, D is TRBD1 (6 bases). Germline lookup yields CDR1 LNHNV and CDR2 YYDKDF (reference sequence). The CDR3 has 15 amino acids. Trimming took 1 base from V and 2 from J, leaving 11 bases between them. Written as DNA, the CDR3 is TGTGCCACCAGCAGAGGACAGGCCACCAACTATGGCTACACCTTC. Translated: CATSRGQATNYGYTF. The entire variable domain, with the rest obtained from reference TRBV15 and TRBJ1-2, is as follows: DAMVIQNPRYQVTQFGKPVTLSCSQTLNHNVMYWYQQKSSQAPKLLFHYYDKDFNNEADTPDNFQSRRPNTSFCFLDIRSPGLGDTAMYLCATSRGQATNYGYTFGSGTRLTVV.

The V call is TRBV10-3, the J call TRBJ2-3; TRBD1 aligns across 9 bases. This CDR3 spans 13 amino acids. Per germline, CDR1 ENHRY and CDR2 SYGVKD. The V segment lost 9 bases and the J segment 7 bases; nucleotides outside the gene matches: 8. The CDR3, as DNA: TGTGCCATTGGACAGGGGAGGGAGAATACGCAGTATTTT. As protein: CAIGQGRENTQYF.